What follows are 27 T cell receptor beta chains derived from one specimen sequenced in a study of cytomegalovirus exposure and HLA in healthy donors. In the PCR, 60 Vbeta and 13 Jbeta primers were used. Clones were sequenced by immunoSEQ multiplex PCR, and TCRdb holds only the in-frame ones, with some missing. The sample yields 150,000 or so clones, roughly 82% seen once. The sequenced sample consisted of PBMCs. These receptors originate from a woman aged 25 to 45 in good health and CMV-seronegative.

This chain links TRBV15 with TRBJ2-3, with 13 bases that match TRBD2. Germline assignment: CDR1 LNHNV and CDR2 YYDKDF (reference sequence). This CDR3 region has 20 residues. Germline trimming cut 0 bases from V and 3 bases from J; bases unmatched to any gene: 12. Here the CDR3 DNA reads TGTGCCACCAGCAGAGATCTTTTATATGGGACTAGCGGGATAACAGATACGCAGTATTTT. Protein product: CATSRDLLYGTSGITDTQYF.

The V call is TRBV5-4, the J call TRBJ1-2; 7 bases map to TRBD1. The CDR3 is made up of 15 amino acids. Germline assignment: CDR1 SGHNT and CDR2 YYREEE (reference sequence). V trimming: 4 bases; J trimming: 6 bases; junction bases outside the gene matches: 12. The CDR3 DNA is TGTGCCAGCAGCCACCAGACAGGGATACCCAATGGCTACACCTTC. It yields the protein CASSHQTGIPNGYTF. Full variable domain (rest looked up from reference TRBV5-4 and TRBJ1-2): ETGVTQSPTHLIKTRGQQVTLRCSSQSGHNTVSWYQQALGQGPQFIFQYYREEENGRGNFPPRFSGLQFPNYSSELNVNALELDDSALYLCASSHQTGIPNGYTFGSGTRLTVV.

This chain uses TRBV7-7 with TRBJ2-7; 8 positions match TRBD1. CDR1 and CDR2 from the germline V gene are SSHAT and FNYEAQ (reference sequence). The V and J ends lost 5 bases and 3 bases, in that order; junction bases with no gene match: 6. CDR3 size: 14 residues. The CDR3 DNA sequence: TGTGCCAGCAGCGCCGACAGGGGAGGCTACGAGCAGTACTTC. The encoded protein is CASSADRGGYEQYF.

The CDR3 loop reads CAWTRHTGEKLFF. The CDR3 DNA is TGTGCCTGGACACGCCATACAGGGGAAAAACTGTTTTTT. This chain links TRBV30 with TRBJ1-4; possibly TRBD1 for D (6 bases). The V gene lost 4 bases and the J gene lost 8 bases, with 14 bases spanning the gap. Per germline, CDR1 GTSNPN and CDR2 SVGIG (reference sequence). CDR3 length: 13 residues. Drawing the rest from reference TRBV30 and TRBJ1-4, the complete variable domain is SQTIHQWPATLVQPVGSPLSLECTVEGTSNPNLYWYRQAAGRGLQLLFYSVGIGQISSEVPQNLSASRPQDRQFILSSKKLLLSDSGFYLCAWTRHTGEKLFFGSGTQLSVL.

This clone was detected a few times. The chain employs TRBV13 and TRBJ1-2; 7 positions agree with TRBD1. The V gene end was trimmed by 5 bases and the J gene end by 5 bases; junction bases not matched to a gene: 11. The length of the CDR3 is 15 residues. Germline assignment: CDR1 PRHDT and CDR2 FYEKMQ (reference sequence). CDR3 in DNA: TGTGCCAGCAGCCTAAATCGGGGGACAGAGTATGGCTACACCTTC. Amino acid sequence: CASSLNRGTEYGYTF. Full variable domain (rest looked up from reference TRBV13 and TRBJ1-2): AAGVIQSPRHLIKEKRETATLKCYPIPRHDTVYWYQQGPGQDPQFLISFYEKMQSDKGSIPDRFSAQQFSDYHSELNMSSLELGDSALYFCASSLNRGTEYGYTFGSGTRLTVV.

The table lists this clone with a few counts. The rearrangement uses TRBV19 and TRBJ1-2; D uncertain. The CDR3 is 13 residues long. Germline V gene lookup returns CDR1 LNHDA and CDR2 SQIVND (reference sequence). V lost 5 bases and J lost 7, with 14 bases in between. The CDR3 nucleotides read TGTGCCAGTAGTTTGGCGGTAGTTAGTGGCTACACCTTC. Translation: CASSLAVVSGYTF.

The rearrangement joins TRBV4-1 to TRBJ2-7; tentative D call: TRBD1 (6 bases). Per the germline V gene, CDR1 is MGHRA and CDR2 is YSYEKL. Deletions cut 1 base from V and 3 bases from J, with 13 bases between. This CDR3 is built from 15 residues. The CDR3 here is CASSQVQGSVYEQYF. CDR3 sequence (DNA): TGCGCCAGCAGCCAAGTTCAGGGGAGCGTCTACGAGCAGTACTTC.

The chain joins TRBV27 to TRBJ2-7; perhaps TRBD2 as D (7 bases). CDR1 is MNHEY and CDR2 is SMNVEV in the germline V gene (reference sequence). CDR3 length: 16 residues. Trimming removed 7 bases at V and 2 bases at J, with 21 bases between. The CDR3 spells CASMESVGGHPYEQYF. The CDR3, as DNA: TGTGCCAGCATGGAGTCCGTGGGGGGGCATCCCTACGAGCAGTACTTC.

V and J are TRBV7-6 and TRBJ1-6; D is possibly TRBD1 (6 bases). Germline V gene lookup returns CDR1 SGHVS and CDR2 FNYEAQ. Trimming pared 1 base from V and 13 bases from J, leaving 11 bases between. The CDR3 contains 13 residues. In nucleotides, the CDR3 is TGTGCCAGCAGCTTAGGGGACACCCGCCCCCTCCACTTT. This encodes CASSLGDTRPLHF. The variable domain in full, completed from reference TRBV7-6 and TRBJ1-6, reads GAGVSQSPRYKVTKRGQDVALRCDPISGHVSLYWYRQALGQGPEFLTYFNYEAQQDKSGLPNDRFSAERPEGSISTLTIQRTEQRDSAMYRCASSLGDTRPLHFGNGTRLTVT.

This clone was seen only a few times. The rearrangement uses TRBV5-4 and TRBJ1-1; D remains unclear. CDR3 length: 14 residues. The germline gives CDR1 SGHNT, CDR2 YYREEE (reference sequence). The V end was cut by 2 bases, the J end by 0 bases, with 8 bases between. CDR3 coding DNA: TGTGCCAGCAGCTTACAACTAATGAACACTGAAGCTTTCTTT. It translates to CASSLQLMNTEAFF.

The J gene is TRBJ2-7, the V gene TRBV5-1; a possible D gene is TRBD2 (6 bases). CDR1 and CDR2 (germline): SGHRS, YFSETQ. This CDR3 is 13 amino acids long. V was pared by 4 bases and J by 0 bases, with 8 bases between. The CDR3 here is CASSPGDSYEQYF. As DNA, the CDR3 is TGCGCCAGCAGCCCGGGGGACTCCTACGAGCAGTACTTC.

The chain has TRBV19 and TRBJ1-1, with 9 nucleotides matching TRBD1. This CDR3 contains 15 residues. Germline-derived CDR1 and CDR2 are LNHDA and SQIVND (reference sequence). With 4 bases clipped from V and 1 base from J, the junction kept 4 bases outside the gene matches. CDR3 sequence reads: CASSRRGQGNTEAFF. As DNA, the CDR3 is TGTGCCAGTAGTAGGAGGGGACAGGGGAACACTGAAGCTTTCTTT.

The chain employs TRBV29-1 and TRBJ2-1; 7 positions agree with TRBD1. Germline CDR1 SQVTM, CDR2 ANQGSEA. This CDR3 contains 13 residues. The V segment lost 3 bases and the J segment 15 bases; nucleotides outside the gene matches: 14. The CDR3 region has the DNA TGCAGCGTTGACCCGGGACAGTCGAGGTTCTTGTTCTTC. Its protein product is CSVDPGQSRFLFF.

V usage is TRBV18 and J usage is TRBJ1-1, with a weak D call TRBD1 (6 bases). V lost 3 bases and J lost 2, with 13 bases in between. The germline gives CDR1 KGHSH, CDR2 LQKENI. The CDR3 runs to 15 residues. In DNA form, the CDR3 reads TGTGCCAGCTCACCGGGGGGGGGCTTAAACACTGAAGCTTTCTTT. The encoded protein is CASSPGGGLNTEAFF.

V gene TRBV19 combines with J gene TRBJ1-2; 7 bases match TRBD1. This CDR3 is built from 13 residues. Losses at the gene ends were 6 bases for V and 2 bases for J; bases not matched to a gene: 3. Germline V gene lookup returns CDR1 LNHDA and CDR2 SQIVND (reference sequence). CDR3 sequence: CASRKGANYGYTF. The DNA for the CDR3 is TGTGCCAGTAGAAAGGGGGCGAACTATGGCTACACCTTC.

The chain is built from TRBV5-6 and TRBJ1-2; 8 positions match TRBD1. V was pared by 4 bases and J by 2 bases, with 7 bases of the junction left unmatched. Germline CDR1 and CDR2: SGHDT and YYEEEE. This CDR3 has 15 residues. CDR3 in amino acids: CASSPIGQGNYGYTF. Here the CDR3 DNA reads TGTGCCAGCAGCCCAATCGGACAGGGCAACTATGGCTACACCTTC.

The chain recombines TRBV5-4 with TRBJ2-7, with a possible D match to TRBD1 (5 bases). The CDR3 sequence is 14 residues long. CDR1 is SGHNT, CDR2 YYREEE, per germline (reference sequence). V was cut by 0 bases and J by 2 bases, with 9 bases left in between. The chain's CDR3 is CASSLDRYPYEQYF. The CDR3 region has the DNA TGTGCCAGCAGCTTGGACAGGTACCCCTACGAGCAGTACTTC.

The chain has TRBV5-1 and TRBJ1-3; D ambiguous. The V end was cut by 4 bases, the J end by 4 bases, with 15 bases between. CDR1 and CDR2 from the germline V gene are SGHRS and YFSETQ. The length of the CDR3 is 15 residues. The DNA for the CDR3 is TGCGCCAGCAGCCCGGGTCTAACTTCGGGAAACACCATATATTTT. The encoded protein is CASSPGLTSGNTIYF.

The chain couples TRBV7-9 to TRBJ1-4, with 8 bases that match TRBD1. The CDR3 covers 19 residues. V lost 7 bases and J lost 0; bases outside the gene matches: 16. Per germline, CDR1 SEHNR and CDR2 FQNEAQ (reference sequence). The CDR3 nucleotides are TGTGCCAGCAACTCACAACCGGGACAGGACGGAGCAACTAATGAAAAACTGTTTTTT. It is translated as CASNSQPGQDGATNEKLFF.

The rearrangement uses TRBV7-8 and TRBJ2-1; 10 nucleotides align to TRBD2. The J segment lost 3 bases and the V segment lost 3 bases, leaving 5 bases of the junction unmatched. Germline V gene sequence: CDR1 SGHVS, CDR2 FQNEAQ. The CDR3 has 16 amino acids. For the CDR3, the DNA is TGTGCCAGCAGCTTCAAGCGGGGGGGCTTCTACAATGAGCAGTTCTTC. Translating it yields CASSFKRGGFYNEQFF.

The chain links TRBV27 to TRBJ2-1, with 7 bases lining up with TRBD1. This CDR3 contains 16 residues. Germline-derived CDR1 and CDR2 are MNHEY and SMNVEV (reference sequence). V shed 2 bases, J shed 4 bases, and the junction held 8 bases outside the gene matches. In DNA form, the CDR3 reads TGTGCCAGCAGTTTAATGGAAGGGGGCGCTTACAATGAGCAGTTCTTC. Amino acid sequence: CASSLMEGGAYNEQFF.

The chain's CDR3 is CASSLDQGGIGGEQFF. CDR3 nucleotide sequence: TGCGCCAGCAGCTTGGATCAGGGTGGGATAGGGGGTGAGCAGTTCTTC. The gene calls are TRBV5-1 and TRBJ2-1; tentatively, D is TRBD1 (6 bases). The germline V gene encodes CDR1 SGHRS and CDR2 YFSETQ. Trimming took 0 bases from V and 9 from J, leaving 19 bases between them. The CDR3 loop spans 16 amino acids. The variable domain in full, with the rest retrieved from reference TRBV5-1 and TRBJ2-1, is KAGVTQTPRYLIKTRGQQVTLSCSPISGHRSVSWYQQTPGQGLQFLFEYFSETQRNKGNFPGRFSGRQFSNSRSEMNVSTLELGDSALYLCASSLDQGGIGGEQFFGPGTRLTVL.

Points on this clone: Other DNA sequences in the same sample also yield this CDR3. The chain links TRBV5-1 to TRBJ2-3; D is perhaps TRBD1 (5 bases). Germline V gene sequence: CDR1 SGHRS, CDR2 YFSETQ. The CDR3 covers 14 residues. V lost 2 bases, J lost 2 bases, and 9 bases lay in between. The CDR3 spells CASSLDSSTDTQYF. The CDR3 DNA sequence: TGCGCCAGCAGCTTAGACAGCTCCACAGATACGCAGTATTTT.

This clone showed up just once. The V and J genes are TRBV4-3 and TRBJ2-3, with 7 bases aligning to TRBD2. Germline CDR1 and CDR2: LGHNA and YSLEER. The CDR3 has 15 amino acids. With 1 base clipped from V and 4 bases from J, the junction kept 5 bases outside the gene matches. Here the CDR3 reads CASSQVAGGADTQYF. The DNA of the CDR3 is TGCGCCAGCAGCCAAGTAGCGGGTGGGGCAGATACGCAGTATTTT.

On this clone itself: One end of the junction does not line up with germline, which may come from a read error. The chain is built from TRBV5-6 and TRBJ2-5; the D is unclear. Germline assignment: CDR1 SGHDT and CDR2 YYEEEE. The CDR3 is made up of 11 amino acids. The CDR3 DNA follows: TGTGCCAGCAGCTTGGGACCGGGTTTGCACTTC. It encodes CASSLGPGLHF.

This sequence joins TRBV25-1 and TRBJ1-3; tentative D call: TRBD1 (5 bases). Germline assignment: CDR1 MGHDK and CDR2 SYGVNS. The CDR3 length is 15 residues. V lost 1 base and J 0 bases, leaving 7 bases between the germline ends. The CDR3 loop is CASSEWGDSGNTIYF. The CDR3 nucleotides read TGTGCCAGCAGTGAATGGGGGGACTCTGGAAACACCATATATTTT.

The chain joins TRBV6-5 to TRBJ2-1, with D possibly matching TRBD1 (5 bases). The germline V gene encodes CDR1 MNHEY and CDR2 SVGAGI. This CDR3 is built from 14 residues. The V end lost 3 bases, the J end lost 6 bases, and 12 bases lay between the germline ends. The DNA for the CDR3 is TGTGCCAGCAGTTATCAGGGATCCATCAATGAGCAGTTCTTC. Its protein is CASSYQGSINEQFF.